This T cell receptor beta chain emerged from a study of blood T cell repertoires in COVID-19. Turning to the study itself: The samples span acute and convalescent COVID-19 from the United States, Italy and Spain. Sources were T cells, B-cell-depleted T cells, or PBMCs; the material itself was cDNA or gDNA.

In the original workflow: Researchers report that nucleated cell counts were estimated from reference gene primer amplification. The protocol was immunoSEQ multiplex PCR, while the TCRdb copy is restricted to in-frame clones and leaves out a portion. V and J calls and clone size come straight from that table; D and trimming were deduced from the DNA. The data contain tens of thousands of clones, approximately 89% of them singletons. Trimming cost V 0 bases and J 5 bases, with 22 bases left between them. Germline-derived CDR1 and CDR2 are LNHNV and YYDKDF (reference sequence). CDR3 length equals 18 residues.

The chain recombines TRBV15 with TRBJ1-1; D is perhaps TRBD1 (5 bases). The sample comprised peripheral blood. The origin of this receptor is a human donor with acute or convalescent COVID-19. The donor label of this sample is uncertain. The CDR3 sequence: CATSRDRGRVGIWTEAFF. The CDR3 nucleotides are TGTGCCACCAGCAGAGATAGGGGCAGGGTGGGGATTTGGACTGAAGCTTTCTTT.